What follows describes a single T cell receptor (beta chain). The antigen remains unidentified. This entry comes from a study of post-analysis software for immune sequencing data. Overall study: The study covered relapsing-remitting, secondary progressive and progressive-relapsing courses of multiple sclerosis. Findings of the study overall: F measure grouped same-batch samples tightly together. About five TRBV segments, including TRBV5-6, TRBV5-1 and TRBV20-1, were more frequent in patients than controls. Controls significantly exceeded multiple sclerosis patients in normalized Chao1 diversity.

Prepared libraries of TCR beta cDNA carried unique molecular identifiers. TCRdb reanalysed the PCR reads using MiXCR and keeps one entry per CDR3 protein. The sample holds around 770,000 distinct CDR3 sequences; around 45% are singletons and the top ten take roughly 4.4%. Per the germline V gene, CDR1 is LGHDT and CDR2 is YNNKEL (reference sequence). The CDR3 has 14 residues. Deletions cut 1 base from V and 4 bases from J, with 11 bases between. The TCR comes from a girl under 18 with multiple sclerosis. Sequences were obtained from blood. The chain couples TRBV3-1 to TRBJ2-7; D is unresolved. This CDR3 is CASSQVPSSYEQYF. The CDR3 region has the DNA TGTGCCAGCAGCCAAGTTCCTAGTTCTTACGAGCAGTACTTC.